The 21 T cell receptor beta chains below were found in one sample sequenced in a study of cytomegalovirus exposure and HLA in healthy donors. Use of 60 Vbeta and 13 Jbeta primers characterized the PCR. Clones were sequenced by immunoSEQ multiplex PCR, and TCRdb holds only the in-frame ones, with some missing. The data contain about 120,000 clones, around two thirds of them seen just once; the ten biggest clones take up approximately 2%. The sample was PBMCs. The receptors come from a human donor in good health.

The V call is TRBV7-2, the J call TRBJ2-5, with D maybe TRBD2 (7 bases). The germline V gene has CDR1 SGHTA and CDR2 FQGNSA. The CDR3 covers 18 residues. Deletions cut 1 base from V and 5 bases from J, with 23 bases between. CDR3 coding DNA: TGTGCCAGCAGCTTAGGGCGGGGTAGGGGGTCGGGAGGCGAGACCCAGTACTTC. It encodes CASSLGRGRGSGGETQYF. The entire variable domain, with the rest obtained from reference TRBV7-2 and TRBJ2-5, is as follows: GAGVSQSPSNKVTEKGKDVELRCDPISGHTALYWYRQSLGQGLEFLIYFQGNSAPDKSGLPSDRFSAERTGGSVSTLTIQRTQQEDSAVYLCASSLGRGRGSGGETQYFGPGTRLLVL.

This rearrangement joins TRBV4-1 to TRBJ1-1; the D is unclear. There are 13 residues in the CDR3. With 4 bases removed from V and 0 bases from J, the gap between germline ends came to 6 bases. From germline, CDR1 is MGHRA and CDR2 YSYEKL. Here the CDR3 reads CASSPRLNTEAFF. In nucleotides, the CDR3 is TGCGCCAGCAGCCCTAGGTTGAACACTGAAGCTTTCTTT.

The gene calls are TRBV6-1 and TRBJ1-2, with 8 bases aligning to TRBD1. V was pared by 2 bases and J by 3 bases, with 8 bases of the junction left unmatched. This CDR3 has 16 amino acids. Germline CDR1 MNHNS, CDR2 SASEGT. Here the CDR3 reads CASSELRQGADYGYTF. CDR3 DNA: TGTGCCAGCAGTGAATTGCGGCAGGGGGCGGACTATGGCTACACCTTC.

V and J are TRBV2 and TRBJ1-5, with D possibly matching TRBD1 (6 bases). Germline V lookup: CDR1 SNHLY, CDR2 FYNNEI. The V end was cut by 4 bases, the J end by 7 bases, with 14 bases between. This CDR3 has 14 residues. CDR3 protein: CASSVQGSVQPQHF. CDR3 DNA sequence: TGTGCCAGCAGTGTACAGGGATCGGTACAGCCCCAGCATTTT.

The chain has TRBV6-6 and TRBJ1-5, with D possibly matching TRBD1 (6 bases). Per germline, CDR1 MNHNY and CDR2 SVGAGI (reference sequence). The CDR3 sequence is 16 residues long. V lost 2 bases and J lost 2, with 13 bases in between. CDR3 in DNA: TGTGCCAGCAGTTACCCGGGGGGCACTGGCAATCAGCCCCAGCATTTT. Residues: CASSYPGGTGNQPQHF.

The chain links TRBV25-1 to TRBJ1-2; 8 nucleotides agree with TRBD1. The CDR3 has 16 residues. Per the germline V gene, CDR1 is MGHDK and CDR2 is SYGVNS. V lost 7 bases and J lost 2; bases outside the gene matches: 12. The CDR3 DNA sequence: TGTGCCAGCAAATCGGACAGGGCGGGAGTAAACTATGGCTACACCTTC. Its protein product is CASKSDRAGVNYGYTF.

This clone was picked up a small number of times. CDR3 in amino acids: CASSLPHLGPGETQYF. CDR3 DNA sequence: TGTGCCAGCAGCTTGCCCCACTTGGGGCCAGGGGAGACCCAGTACTTC. The V and J genes are TRBV7-9 and TRBJ2-5; D perhaps matches TRBD1 (5 bases). CDR1 is SEHNR and CDR2 is FQNEAQ in the germline V gene (reference sequence). CDR3 length: 16 amino acids. V was pared by 3 bases and J by 5 bases, with 19 bases between.

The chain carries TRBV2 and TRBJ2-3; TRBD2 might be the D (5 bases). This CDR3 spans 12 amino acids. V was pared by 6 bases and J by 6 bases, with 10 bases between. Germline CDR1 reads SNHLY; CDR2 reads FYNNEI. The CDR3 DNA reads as TGTGCCAGCAGCCCCGAGGGCGATACGCAGTATTTT. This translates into CASSPEGDTQYF.

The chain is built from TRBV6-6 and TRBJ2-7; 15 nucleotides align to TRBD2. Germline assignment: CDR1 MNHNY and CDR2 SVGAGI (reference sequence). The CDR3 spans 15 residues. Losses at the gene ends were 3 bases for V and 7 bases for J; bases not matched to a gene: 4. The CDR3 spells CASSYSGTSGREQYF. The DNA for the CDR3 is TGTGCCAGCAGTTATTCCGGGACTAGCGGGAGGGAGCAGTACTTC.

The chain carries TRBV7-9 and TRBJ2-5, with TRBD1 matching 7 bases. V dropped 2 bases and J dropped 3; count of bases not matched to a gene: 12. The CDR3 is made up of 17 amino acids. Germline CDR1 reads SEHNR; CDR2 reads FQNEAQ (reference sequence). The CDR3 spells CASSLRKGQKTEETQYF. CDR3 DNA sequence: TGTGCCAGCAGCTTACGTAAGGGACAGAAAACTGAAGAGACCCAGTACTTC.

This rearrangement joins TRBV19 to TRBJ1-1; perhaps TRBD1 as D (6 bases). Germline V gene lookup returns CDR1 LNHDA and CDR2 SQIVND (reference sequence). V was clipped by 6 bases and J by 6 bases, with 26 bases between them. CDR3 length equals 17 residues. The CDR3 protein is CASSPGSGGALVAEAFF. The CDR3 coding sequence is TGTGCCAGTAGCCCCGGAAGTGGGGGGGCGTTAGTCGCTGAAGCTTTCTTT.

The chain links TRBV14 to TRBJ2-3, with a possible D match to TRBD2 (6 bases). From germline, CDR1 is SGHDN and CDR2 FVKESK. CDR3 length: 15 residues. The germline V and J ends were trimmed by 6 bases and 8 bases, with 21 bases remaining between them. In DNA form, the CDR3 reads TGTGCCAGCAGTCTCATTCCTGGGACTCCAGTTACGCAGTATTTT. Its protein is CASSLIPGTPVTQYF.

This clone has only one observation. The CDR3 reads CASSLGLGHTITYEQYF. The CDR3 DNA sequence: TGTGCCAGCAGCTTAGGTTTGGGACACACAATCACCTACGAGCAGTACTTC. V gene TRBV7-2 combines with J gene TRBJ2-7; D is possibly TRBD1 (6 bases). V was pared by 1 base and J by 2 bases, with 18 bases between. This CDR3 spans 17 amino acids. Per the germline V gene, CDR1 is SGHTA and CDR2 is FQGNSA.

The DNA for the CDR3 is TGTGCCAGCAGCCAAGCTTCCGGGTTGAACACTGAAGCTTTCTTT. Translating gives CASSQASGLNTEAFF. The chain is built from TRBV4-2 and TRBJ1-1; D ambiguous. Per the germline V gene, CDR1 is LGHNA and CDR2 is YNFKEQ. Trimming left V 1 base short and J 0 bases short, with 9 bases between. The CDR3 has 15 amino acids.

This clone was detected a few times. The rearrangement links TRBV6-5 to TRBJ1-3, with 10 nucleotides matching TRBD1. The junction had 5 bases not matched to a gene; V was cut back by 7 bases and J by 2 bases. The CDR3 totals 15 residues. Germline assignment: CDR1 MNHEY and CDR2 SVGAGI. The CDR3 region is CASIKGQGAGNTIYF. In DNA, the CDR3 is TGTGCCAGCATCAAAGGACAGGGGGCTGGAAACACCATATATTTT.

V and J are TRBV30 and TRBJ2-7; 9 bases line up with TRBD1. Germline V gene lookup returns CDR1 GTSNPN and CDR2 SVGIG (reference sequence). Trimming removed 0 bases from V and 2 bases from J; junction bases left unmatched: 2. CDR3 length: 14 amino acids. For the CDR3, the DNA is TGTGCCTGGAGTGTCGGGACAGGGACCTACGAGCAGTACTTC. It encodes CAWSVGTGTYEQYF.

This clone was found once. CDR3 amino acids: CASSPAGRGQETQYF. CDR3 nucleotide sequence: TGTGCCAGCAGCCCAGCGGGGAGAGGACAAGAGACCCAGTACTTC. This chain links TRBV9 with TRBJ2-5; 7 nucleotides agree with TRBD2. The CDR3 length is 15 residues. Trimming removed 4 bases from V and 2 bases from J; junction bases left unmatched: 8. CDR1 is SGDLS, CDR2 YYNGEE, per germline.

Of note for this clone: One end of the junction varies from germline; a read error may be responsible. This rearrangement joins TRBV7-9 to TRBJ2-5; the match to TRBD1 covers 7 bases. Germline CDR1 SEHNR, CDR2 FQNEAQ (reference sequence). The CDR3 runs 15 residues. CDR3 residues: CASSLIGTDKETQHF. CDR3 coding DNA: TGTGCCAGCAGCTTAATAGGGACAGACAAAGAGACCCAGCACTTC.

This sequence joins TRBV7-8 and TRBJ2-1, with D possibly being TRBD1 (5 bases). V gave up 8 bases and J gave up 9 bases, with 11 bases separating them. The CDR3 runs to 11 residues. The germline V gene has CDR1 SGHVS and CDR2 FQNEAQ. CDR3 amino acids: CASCTGVEQFF. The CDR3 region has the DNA TGTGCCAGCTGTACAGGCGTTGAGCAGTTCTTC.

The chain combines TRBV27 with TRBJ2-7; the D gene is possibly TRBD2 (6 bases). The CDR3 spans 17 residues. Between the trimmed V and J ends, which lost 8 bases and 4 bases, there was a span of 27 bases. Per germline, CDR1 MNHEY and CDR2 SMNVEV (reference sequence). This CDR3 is CASLQEGTPSNLYEQYF. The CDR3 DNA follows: TGTGCCAGCCTCCAAGAGGGGACTCCCTCAAATCTTTACGAGCAGTACTTC.

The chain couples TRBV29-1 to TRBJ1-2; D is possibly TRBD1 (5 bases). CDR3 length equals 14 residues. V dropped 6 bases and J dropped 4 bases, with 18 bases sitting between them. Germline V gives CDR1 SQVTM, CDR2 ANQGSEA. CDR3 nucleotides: TGCAGCGTGGGGGGTGGGGCAATGGGCTATGGCTACACCTTC. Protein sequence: CSVGGGAMGYGYTF.